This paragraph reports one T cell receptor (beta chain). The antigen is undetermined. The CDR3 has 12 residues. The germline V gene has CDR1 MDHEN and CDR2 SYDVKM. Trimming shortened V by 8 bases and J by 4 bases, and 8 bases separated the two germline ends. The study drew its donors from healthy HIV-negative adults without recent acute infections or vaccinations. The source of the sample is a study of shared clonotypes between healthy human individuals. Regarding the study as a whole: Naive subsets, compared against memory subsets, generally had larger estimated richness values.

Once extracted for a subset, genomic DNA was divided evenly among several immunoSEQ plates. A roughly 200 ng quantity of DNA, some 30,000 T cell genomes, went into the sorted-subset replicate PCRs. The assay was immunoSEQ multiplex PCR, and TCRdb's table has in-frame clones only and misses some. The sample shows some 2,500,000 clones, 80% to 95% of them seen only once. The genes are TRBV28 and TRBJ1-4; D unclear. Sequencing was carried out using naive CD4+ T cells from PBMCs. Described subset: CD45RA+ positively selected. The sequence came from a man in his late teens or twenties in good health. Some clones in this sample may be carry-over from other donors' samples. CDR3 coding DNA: TGTGCCAGCCGATCCAATAATGAAAAACTGTTTTTT. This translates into CASRSNNEKLFF.